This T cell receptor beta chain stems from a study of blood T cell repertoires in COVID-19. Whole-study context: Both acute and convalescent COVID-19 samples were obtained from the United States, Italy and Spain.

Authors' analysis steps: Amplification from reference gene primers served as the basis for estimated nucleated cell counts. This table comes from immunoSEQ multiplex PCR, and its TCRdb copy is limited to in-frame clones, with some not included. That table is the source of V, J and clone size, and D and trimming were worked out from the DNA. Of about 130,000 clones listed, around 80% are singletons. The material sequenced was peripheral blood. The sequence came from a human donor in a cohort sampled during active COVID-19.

CDR3 sequence (DNA): TGTGCCAGCAGCTTAGGGGGCGCAGGGGGACGAGAAAAACTGTTTTTT. Protein product: CASSLGGAGGREKLFF. The chain is built from TRBV11-2 and TRBJ1-4; 7 bases are a match to TRBD1. Trimming cost V 1 base and J 8 bases; bases outside gene matches: 10. The CDR3 covers 16 residues. Germline CDR1 reads SGHAT; CDR2 reads FQNNGV.